This entry features one T cell receptor (beta chain) sequence. This entry is derived from a study of blood T cells in healthy people across ages. A second PCR, run for 7 to 11 cycles, used a sample-barcoded 5' primer plus a J-beta primer mix. TCRdb fed the 5' RACE reads into MiXCR, producing one record per CDR3 protein. Of roughly 640,000 distinct CDR3 sequences listed, about 28% were seen once; the top ten hold around a sixth. The CDR3 has 13 residues. Germline-derived CDR1 and CDR2 are DFQATT and SNEGSKA (reference sequence). This clonotype was sampled from a woman of 80 years or more in good health. The chain employs TRBV20-1 and TRBJ1-6; possible D gene TRBD1, 6 bases. The specimen was blood. The CDR3 protein is CSGGQTYNSPLHF. Written as DNA, the CDR3 is TGCAGCGGGGGGCAGACCTATAATTCACCCCTCCACTTT.